Listed here is a single T cell receptor beta chain. The antigen it recognizes is unknown. Base qualities were left out, and no much larger clone turns up one base away. The CDR3 starts with the cysteine, ends with the phenylalanine, and has 10 residues. Only the CDR3 DNA is retained, 30 bases long and in frame from the first base. According to the germline V gene, CDR1 reads LGHNA and CDR2 reads YSLEER. Trimming takes 4 bases from V and 8 bases from J, and the germline ends sit 5 bases apart. This entry comes from a study of Ad26.COV2.S vaccination and SARS-CoV-2 variants (dated by TCRdb to the early 2020s). Context from the whole study: Vaccine-arm donors were drawn from COV1001, a multicentre, randomized, double-blind, placebo-controlled phase I-IIa trial of Ad26.COV2.S in healthy adults. Ad26.COV2.S was administered intramuscularly at a dose of 5x10^10 or 1x10^11 viral particles, either as one shot or as two shots given 56 days apart. TCRbeta repertoire sequencing served as the tool for gauging how specific and how broad the SARS-CoV-2-reactive T cell receptors were following Ad26.COV2.S vaccination. A total of 32 samples were included in the TCR-sequenced set, comprising around 19 Ad26.COV2.S vaccine recipients, 5 placebo recipients and 8 SARS-CoV-2 convalescent individuals. Participants in the trial were split at random into five groups of five each, receiving low-dose or high-dose Ad26.COV2.S once or twice, or else placebo on both occasions. Blinding of investigators to trial group allocation was maintained during experiments and outcome assessment.

The immunoSEQ Assay was the method used to sequence TCRbeta CDR3 regions. After extraction, genomic DNA underwent amplification by bias-controlled multiplex PCR, followed by high-throughput sequencing. The study's own analysis went as follows. Collapsing and filtering of sequences were performed to quantify the absolute abundance of each unique TCRbeta CDR3 region. Usable DNA was measured by amplifying reference genes present in all nucleated cells, and TCRbeta template counts were normalized to that usable DNA to estimate T cell fraction. Repertoire TCRs were annotated as SARS-CoV-2-specific when V gene, CDR3 amino acid sequence and J gene were exactly matched to a known reactive TCR set. The reference SARS-CoV-2 TCR set was obtained from MIRA and was filtered for enrichment in COVID-19-positive ImmuneCODE repertoires, whereby public or cross-reactive TCRs were removed. Based on the MIRA antigens, annotated TCRs were further analysed at the level of specific ORF or position within ORF. Breadth was defined as the number of annotated unique rearrangements divided by the total number of unique productive rearrangements, and depth was defined as the summed frequency of the annotated unique rearrangements. TCR breadth was compared between groups using two-sided Wilcoxon rank-sum tests. In TCRdb, the immuneACCESS table is reduced to in-frame sequences with V and J assigned. These tables do not hold every clone; where another copy was compared, an unresolved V gene accounts for under half, and the others remain unexplained. V, J and clone size derive from that table, while D and trimming were established from the DNA sequence. In all, the sample holds 300,000 to 350,000 clones, and 85% to 90% of those were seen once. The ten largest clones take up about 5% of the sample.

The research as a whole found: The authors noted that total T cell responses may have been underestimated by the TCR breadth and depth analyses. Higher spike-specific TCR breadth was observed in Ad26.COV2.S recipients than in placebo recipients (P = 0.0014). Substantial breadth of spike-specific CD8+ and CD4+ T cell responses was reported after vaccination. Non-spike TCR breadth was comparable between vaccine and placebo recipients, consistent with the vaccine containing only spike. The study was not powered for comparison of responses between vaccine doses or regimens.

The treatment or condition label corresponds to: 15 to 20 received Ad26.COV2.S at low or high dose, single or two shots; several received placebo; per-sample allocation not given. For vaccine and placebo recipients, repertoires were sequenced using samples collected on day 63 after the first injection. Cohort 1b enrolled fewer than 30 adults aged 18-55 years at a single site in Boston, USA, between 29 July and 7 August 2020. Ad26.COV2.S was a replication-incompetent adenovirus type 26 vector that expressed a prefusion-stabilized SARS-CoV-2 spike protein derived from the original Wuhan strain. The clonotype originates from a person between 18 and 59 years old who received the Ad26.COV2.S COVID-19 vaccine or a placebo. In this chain, TRBV4-3 is recombined with TRBJ1-1; the D segment cannot be called with confidence. The sequenced sample was peripheral blood, obtained in a trial of Ad26.COV2.S vaccine versus placebo. The CDR3 is CASSRTEAFF. At the DNA level, the sequence is TGCGCCAGCAGCCGAACCGAAGCTTTCTTT.